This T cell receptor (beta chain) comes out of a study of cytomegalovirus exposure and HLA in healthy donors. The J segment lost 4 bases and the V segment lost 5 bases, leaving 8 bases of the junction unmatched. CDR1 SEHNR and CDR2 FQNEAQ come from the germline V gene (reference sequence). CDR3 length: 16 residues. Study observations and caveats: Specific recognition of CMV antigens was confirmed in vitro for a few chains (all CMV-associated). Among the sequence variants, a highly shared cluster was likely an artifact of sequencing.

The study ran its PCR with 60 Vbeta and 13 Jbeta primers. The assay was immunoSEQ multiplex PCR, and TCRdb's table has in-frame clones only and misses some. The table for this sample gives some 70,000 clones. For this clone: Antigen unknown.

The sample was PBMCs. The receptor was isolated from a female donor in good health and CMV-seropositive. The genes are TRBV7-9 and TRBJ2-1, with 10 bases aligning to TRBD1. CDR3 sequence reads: CASSVDRGGPYNEQFF. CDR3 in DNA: TGTGCCAGCAGCGTGGACAGGGGGGGACCTTACAATGAGCAGTTCTTC.